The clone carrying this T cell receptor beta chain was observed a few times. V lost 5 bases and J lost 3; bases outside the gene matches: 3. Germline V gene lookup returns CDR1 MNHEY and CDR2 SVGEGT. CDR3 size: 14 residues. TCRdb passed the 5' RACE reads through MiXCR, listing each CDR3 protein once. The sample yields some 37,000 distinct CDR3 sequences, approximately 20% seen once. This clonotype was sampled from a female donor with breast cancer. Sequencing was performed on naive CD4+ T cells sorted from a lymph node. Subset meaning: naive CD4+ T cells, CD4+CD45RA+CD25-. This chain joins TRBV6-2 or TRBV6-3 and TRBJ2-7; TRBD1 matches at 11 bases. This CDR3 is CASSTGTGGYEQYF. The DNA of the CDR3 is TGTGCCAGCAGTACCGGGACAGGGGGCTACGAGCAGTACTTC.